The sequence of this T cell receptor beta chain was determined in a study of blood T cell repertoires in COVID-19. Study details: Samples of COVID-19 (acute and convalescent) were obtained from the United States, Italy and Spain.

The repertoire was sequenced with immunoSEQ multiplex PCR; TCRdb's copy has only in-frame clones and lacks some. The table records approximately 100,000 clones, approximately 92% of them present only once. Germline trimming cut 9 bases from V and 1 base from J; bases unmatched to any gene: 7. The CDR3 runs to 14 residues. The germline CDR1 and CDR2 sequences are SNHLY and FYNNEI. Material for sequencing was peripheral blood. V and J are TRBV2 and TRBJ1-1; TRBD1 agrees at 8 bases. The receptor was isolated from a man aged 45 to 65 with active COVID-19. The DNA of the CDR3 is TGTGCCAGTAAGAGGACAGGGCCGAACACTGAAGCTTTCTTT. It yields the protein CASKRTGPNTEAFF.